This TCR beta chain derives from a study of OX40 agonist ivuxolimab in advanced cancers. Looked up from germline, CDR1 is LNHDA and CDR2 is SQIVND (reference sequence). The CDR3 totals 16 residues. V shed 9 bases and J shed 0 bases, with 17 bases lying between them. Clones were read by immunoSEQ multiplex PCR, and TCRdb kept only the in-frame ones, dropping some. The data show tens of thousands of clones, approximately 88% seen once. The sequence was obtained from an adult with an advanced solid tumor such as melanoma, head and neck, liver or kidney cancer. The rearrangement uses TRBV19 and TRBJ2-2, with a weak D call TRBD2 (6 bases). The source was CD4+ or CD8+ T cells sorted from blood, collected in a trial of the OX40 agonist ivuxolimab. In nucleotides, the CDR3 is TGTGCCAGCAATCCCGTGGGGGGTACGAACACCGGGGAGCTGTTTTTT. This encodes CASNPVGGTNTGELFF.